These 18 T cell receptor beta chains were sequenced from one sample in a study of cytomegalovirus exposure and HLA in healthy donors. The study ran its PCR with 60 Vbeta and 13 Jbeta primers. Libraries were prepared by immunoSEQ multiplex PCR; TCRdb keeps only in-frame clonotypes and omits some of them. The sample holds roughly 200,000 clones, around 77% seen once. Material for sequencing was PBMCs. The receptors derive from a woman in her 30s in good health and CMV-seronegative.

This clone was counted once. This sample includes further DNA sequences coding for the same CDR3. The chain uses TRBV5-1 and TRBJ1-2; TRBD1 agrees at 9 bases. Germline loops: CDR1 SGHRS, CDR2 YFSETQ. CDR3 length equals 13 residues. V lost 2 bases and J lost 8; bases outside the gene matches: 4. In DNA form, the CDR3 reads TGCGCCAGCAGCTTCTCGGACAGGGGCGGCTACACCTTC. Residues: CASSFSDRGGYTF.

The chain is built from TRBV6-5 and TRBJ1-5; the D gene is possibly TRBD1 (5 bases). CDR3 length equals 15 residues. Germline V CDR1 and CDR2: MNHEY, SVGAGI. The V end lost 5 bases, the J end lost 7 bases, and 18 bases lay between the germline ends. The CDR3 loop reads CASSMGGERLQPQHF. The DNA of the CDR3 is TGTGCCAGCAGTATGGGGGGTGAGAGATTGCAGCCCCAGCATTTT.

The J gene is TRBJ2-1, the V gene TRBV14; 9 bases line up with TRBD2. Germline loops: CDR1 SGHDN, CDR2 FVKESK. The length of the CDR3 is 17 residues. Unmatched junction bases numbered 10, after V lost 0 bases and J lost 7 bases. The chain's CDR3 is CASSQDWAGGPANEQFF. As DNA, the CDR3 is TGTGCCAGCAGCCAAGACTGGGCGGGAGGGCCAGCTAATGAGCAGTTCTTC. The full variable domain, with the rest looked up from reference TRBV14 and TRBJ2-1, is EAGVTQFPSHSVIEKGQTVTLRCDPISGHDNLYWYRRVMGKEIKFLLHFVKESKQDESGMPNNRFLAERTGGTYSTLKVQPAELEDSGVYFCASSQDWAGGPANEQFFGPGTRLTVL.

Only a few counts were recorded for this clone. This rearrangement joins TRBV6-5 to TRBJ2-3, with TRBD1 as a possible D gene (6 bases). Germline V gene data show CDR1 as MNHEY and CDR2 as SVGAGI. The CDR3 sequence is 16 residues long. Trimming cost V 0 bases and J 2 bases, with 12 bases left between them. CDR3 coding DNA: TGTGCCAGCAGTTACTCTAGGGACAAATACACAGATACGCAGTATTTT. It encodes CASSYSRDKYTDTQYF.

In this sample, this clone turned up once. This chain uses TRBV6-5 with TRBJ1-6; D possibly corresponds to TRBD1 (6 bases). This CDR3 has 12 residues. Deletions cut 7 bases from V and 6 bases from J, with 7 bases between. CDR1 is MNHEY and CDR2 is SVGAGI in the germline V gene. The chain's CDR3 is CASTQGNSPLHF. DNA for the CDR3: TGTGCCAGCACACAGGGTAATTCACCCCTCCACTTT.

The chain carries TRBV6-1 and TRBJ1-2, with 7 bases that match TRBD1. V dropped 4 bases and J dropped 0; count of bases not matched to a gene: 2. This CDR3 has 14 residues. Germline CDR1 MNHNS, CDR2 SASEGT. The CDR3: CASSVQGSNYGYTF. CDR3 nucleotides: TGTGCCAGCAGTGTACAGGGGTCTAACTATGGCTACACCTTC.

The genes are TRBV5-4 and TRBJ1-3; D might be TRBD1 (5 bases). The germline V gene has CDR1 SGHNT and CDR2 YYREEE (reference sequence). The CDR3 is made up of 15 amino acids. Trimming took 0 bases from V and 4 from J, leaving 11 bases between them. This CDR3 reads CASSLGQGGGNTIYF. As DNA, the CDR3 is TGTGCCAGCAGCTTGGGGCAGGGAGGAGGAAACACCATATATTTT.

This clone was recorded once. The chain uses TRBV7-8 and TRBJ1-1; D perhaps matches TRBD1 (6 bases). Germline values: CDR1 SGHVS, CDR2 FQNEAQ. CDR3 length: 15 residues. Trimming pared 2 bases from V and 0 bases from J, leaving 10 bases between. The CDR3 sequence is CASSLMGALNTEAFF. The CDR3 region has the DNA TGTGCCAGCAGCTTAATGGGGGCCCTGAACACTGAAGCTTTCTTT.

In DNA form, the CDR3 reads TGCAGTGCGGGCCTAGGGGCCGGAGCTTTCTTT. This gives the protein CSAGLGAGAFF. J is TRBJ1-1 and V is TRBV20-1; D possibly corresponds to TRBD1 (5 bases). Trimming left V 6 bases short and J 10 bases short, with 15 bases between. CDR3 length: 11 residues. Germline V gives CDR1 DFQATT, CDR2 SNEGSKA (reference sequence).

V and J are TRBV2 and TRBJ1-1, with 7 bases aligning to TRBD1. The CDR3 sequence is 17 residues long. Germline values: CDR1 SNHLY, CDR2 FYNNEI. V gave up 4 bases and J gave up 0 bases; unmatched junction bases: 11. CDR3 protein: CASSATGDGLMNTEAFF. The CDR3 DNA sequence: TGTGCCAGCAGTGCAACAGGGGACGGCCTCATGAACACTGAAGCTTTCTTT.

On this clone: The junction departs from germline at one end; a sequencing error may be responsible. The chain has TRBV6-4 and TRBJ1-2; 8 bases align to TRBD1. From germline, CDR1 is MRHNA and CDR2 SNTAGT. This CDR3 comprises 14 residues. The DNA for the CDR3 is TGTGCCAGCAGCCCCACCGGGGGGACAGGTGGGAACCCCTTC. As protein: CASSPTGGTGGNPF.

This rearrangement joins TRBV2 to TRBJ2-4; TRBD1 matches at 10 bases. This CDR3 spans 14 amino acids. The V gene end was trimmed by 7 bases and the J gene end by 7 bases; junction bases not matched to a gene: 7. The germline CDR1 and CDR2 sequences are SNHLY and FYNNEI. The CDR3 sequence: CASNNDRGQNIQYF. DNA for the CDR3: TGTGCCAGCAATAACGACAGGGGGCAGAACATTCAGTACTTC.

The chain recombines TRBV5-5 with TRBJ1-2; D is possibly TRBD1 (6 bases). Trimming took 2 bases from V and 4 from J, leaving 15 bases between them. The CDR3 runs 15 residues. CDR1 and CDR2 (germline): SGHKS, YYEKEE (reference sequence). In nucleotides, the CDR3 is TGTGCCAGCAGCTTATCGACAGGAGAGATCTATGGCTACACCTTC. Translated, it gives CASSLSTGEIYGYTF.

The V gene is TRBV6-5, the J gene TRBJ1-2, with D possibly matching TRBD1 (5 bases). CDR1 and CDR2 (germline): MNHEY, SVGAGI. The CDR3 is 13 amino acids. With 5 bases removed from V and 4 bases from J, the gap between germline ends came to 11 bases. The CDR3, as DNA: TGTGCCAGCAGTCGACAGCCCACCTATGGCTACACCTTC. Its translation is CASSRQPTYGYTF.

J is TRBJ2-3 and V is TRBV6-4; a weak D match, TRBD1 (7 bases). This CDR3 is 15 amino acids long. V lost 5 bases, J lost 1 base, and 13 bases lay in between. The V gene's germline CDR1 is MRHNA and CDR2 SNTAGT. The CDR3 DNA reads as TGTGCCAGCAGTTGGAGGGGGCATGGCACAGATACGCAGTATTTT. It codes for CASSWRGHGTDTQYF.

V gene TRBV9 combines with J gene TRBJ2-2, with a tentative D call TRBD1 (5 bases). This CDR3 has 15 residues. Trimming pared 0 bases from V and 7 bases from J, leaving 13 bases between. Looked up from germline, CDR1 is SGDLS and CDR2 is YYNGEE. CDR3: CASSVDSGFDGELFF. CDR3 sequence (DNA): TGTGCCAGCAGCGTAGATTCAGGGTTCGACGGGGAGCTGTTTTTT.

Only a few counts were recorded for this clone. The chain has TRBV5-6 and TRBJ1-2, with D possibly TRBD1 on 6 matching bases. Germline CDR1 and CDR2: SGHDT and YYEEEE. The CDR3 has 12 residues. The V gene lost 0 bases and the J gene lost 8 bases, with 8 bases spanning the gap. CDR3: CASSLGGPGYTF. In DNA form, the CDR3 reads TGTGCCAGCAGCTTGGGGGGGCCAGGCTACACCTTC.

This rearrangement joins TRBV6-6 to TRBJ2-1, with 11 nucleotides matching TRBD2. The CDR3 totals 14 residues. V trimming: 6 bases; J trimming: 4 bases; junction bases outside the gene matches: 2. Germline CDR1 is MNHNY and CDR2 is SVGAGI (reference sequence). In DNA form, the CDR3 reads TGTGCCAGCAGACTAGCGGGGGCATACAATGAGCAGTTCTTC. This translates into CASRLAGAYNEQFF.